This TCR beta chain was recorded in a study of monozygotic twins with inflammatory bowel disease (dated by TCRdb to about 2019). In the study overall: The full study comprised some 30 monozygotic twin pairs: nine German pairs (four IBD-concordant, five IBD-discordant) and 19 IBD-discordant Danish pairs. Each individual had, on average, about 151 000 unique TCRalpha sequences and 181 000 unique TCRbeta sequences available for analysis. Disease-associated traits were sought mainly through comparisons between IBD patients and their genetically identical healthy co-twins within discordant pairs. What the authors observed across the whole study: IBD patients had lower TCRbeta repertoire diversity, measured by the inverse Simpson index, than their healthy co-twins. Concordant and discordant twins showed no difference in repertoire similarity, possibly because of limited statistical power. Different T cell subtypes could not be distinguished in the analysis. IBD patients shared fewer clonotypes with other individuals than healthy twins did, most markedly in patients showing signs of disease activity. Because patients were on differing immunosuppressive treatments, the repertoires may have picked up extra background noise and inter-individual variability. The results gave no support for a single strong signal or clonotype linked to IBD.

An approximately 2.3 ml peripheral blood sample was drawn into PAXgene tubes per donor and stored at -80°C. Without T cell sorting, total RNA was isolated from whole blood using the PAXgene blood miRNA kit on an automated QIAcube. Peripheral blood from monozygotic twin pairs, either concordant or discordant for inflammatory bowel disease, underwent deep TCRalpha and TCRbeta repertoire profiling that used unique molecular barcoding. Smoking habits were recorded for all twin pairs, and each individual was classified as a current, former or never smoker. In regard to this clonotype: It has no known antigen specificity.

Library prep was done by 5' RACE. Each TCR library was prepared from around 3,400 ng of total RNA. For each sample, cDNA was synthesized in eight separate reactions using SMARTScribe reverse transcriptase. During cDNA synthesis, template switching was used to introduce unique molecular identifiers that contained a 6-nucleotide sample barcode. TCRalpha and TCRbeta cDNA was amplified in two nested PCRs of approximately 17 and 9 cycles, and bead purification was carried out after each PCR. Before amplification, cDNA was treated with uracil DNA-glycosylase and purified using the QIAquick PCR purification kit. The second PCR was the step at which Illumina TruSeq-compatible adapters and sample-specific barcodes were added. TapeStation and Qubit were used to check library quality and concentration, and approximately 5.4 ng of each library was pooled. Sequencing of pooled libraries was carried out on an Illumina HiSeq2500 single-index Rapid Run using 2 x 100 bp reads and custom sequencing primers. As for the authors' bioinformatics: UMI-based consensus assembly with MiGEC version 1.2.6 was used to correct PCR and sequencing errors. MiXCR version 2.1.1 was used for V(D)J alignment, clonotype assembly and CDR3 extraction. Normalisation of gene usage, clonotype sharing and MAIT/NKT TCR abundance was achieved by analysing the top 1000, 10 000 and 20 000 clonotypes per sample. After downsampling to 27 000 UMIs, diversity was calculated as the inverse Simpson index using the vegan R package. Paired Mann-Whitney U tests were applied to discordant twin pairs, and Benjamini-Hochberg correction was used for multiple testing. TCRdb reanalyzed the reads, keeping one entry per CDR3 protein sequence and omitting DNA. The V and J calls follow TCRdb's processing rather than the paper's. The table for this sample records some 190,000 distinct CDR3 sequences. The ten top clones hold 7.5% to 8% of the sample.

CDR1 and CDR2 are read off the germline V gene (reference sequence) as DFQATT and SNEGSKA. Inclusive of the bounding cysteine and phenylalanine, the CDR3 is 15 residues long. No DNA is listed. Sequenced: blood. The source is a human donor with ulcerative colitis or Crohn's disease, or a healthy co-twin of an affected twin (not recorded which). This chain is built from TRBV20-1 and TRBJ2-1. The CDR3 amino acid sequence is: CSARGLEGPYNEQFF.